This T cell receptor beta chain was profiled in a study of beta chain features in type 1 diabetes (dated by TCRdb to the late 2010s). With regard to the full study: Mean age, gender distribution, total cell number and subset yield did not differ between patients and healthy donors. A total of approximately 110,000,000 sorted cells were examined across all samples, and a strong correlation was observed between cell number per subset and RNA yield. The study compared the TCRB repertoires of sorted circulating CD4+ T cell subsets in recently diagnosed type 1 diabetes patients with those in matched healthy donors. Regulatory and stem cell-like memory subsets were obtained from only 8 patients and roughly eight healthy donors, while naive and central memory subsets were obtained from all 28 donors. The research as a whole found: PCR might favor shorter templates, but patient and control samples were amplified and corrected together, so any skew would affect both groups equally. Only small numbers of individuals were included in the HLA sub-analyses, which left unresolved whether HLA type had any influence on TCRB rearrangement. Because cDNA rather than genomic DNA was sequenced, highly expressing activated cells could have been over-represented, although no difference in activation and CD3 levels was found between groups. Naive, central memory and regulatory TCRB repertoires appeared to be more alike among patients than among healthy donors. A moderate but significant shortening of TCRB CDR3 length was observed in type 1 diabetes patients in all four CD4+ subsets. Patients with type 1 diabetes made fewer insertions and deleted more nucleotides at VDJ recombination sites, implying thymic rearrangement abnormalities.

The High Capacity cDNA Reverse Transcription Kit was used to reverse transcribe all of the isolated RNA, meaning that expressed TCRB transcripts were what got sequenced. Deep immunoSEQ sequencing was applied to naive, central memory and regulatory T cell samples, giving an average of approximately 4 million total reads per sample. Sorted cells were lysed in RLT buffer, and RNA was extracted using DNase-treated RNeasy Micro or Mini kits according to cell number. To prevent cross-contamination, every cell subset was processed on its own, while patient and healthy donor samples were processed together. The immunoSEQ multiplex PCR was used to amplify TCRB sequences from cDNA, yielding 87-bp fragments that span the CDR3 region. Sequencing of the amplicons was done on the Illumina HiSeq platform. In the paper's pipeline: Synthetic template baselines were used to correct PCR bias computationally, reads within Hamming distance 2 were collapsed together, and singletons that could not be merged were discarded. By aligning reads against IMGT, V, D and J genes, CDR3 length, and insertions or deletions at six rearrangement sites were assigned. Within each subset, clonotype counts were normalized to the number of sorted cells before true diversity and Gini coefficients were calculated with the tcR R package. The overlap coefficient, calculated on TCRB nucleotide sequences, was used to quantify repertoire sharing. Out-of-frame TCRB sequences from naive cells were analyzed to stand in for the pre-selection repertoire. Held by TCRdb, this immuneACCESS table contains in-frame sequences only and omits some clones. Under half of the omission traces to an unresolved V gene where checked; the cause of the rest is unknown. V, J and clone size are taken as reported in that table, and D and trimming were inferred from the DNA itself. The sample table records about 240,000 clones; around 14% of these occur just once. Approximately 0.02% of the sample is in the top ten clones.

Ends trimmed: V by 4 bases, J by 0 bases; bases unmatched to a gene: 0. As encoded in the germline V gene (reference sequence), CDR1 is LNHDA while CDR2 is SQIVND. The CDR3, from cysteine to phenylalanine, totals 16 residues. Of all the DNA, just the CDR3 is kept, 48 bases in frame from base 1. As regards this clone: No antigen is known for it. No much larger clonotype is one base removed from it; base qualities were not supplied.

A single peripheral blood draw of around 0.11 L on average was collected from each donor into heparinised tubes. A BD FACSAria II and a panel including CD45RO, CCR7, CD25, CD127, CD95 and CD27 were used to sort naive, central memory, regulatory and stem cell-like memory CD4+ T cells. All sorted populations exceeded 98% purity. PBMCs were isolated right away by Lymphoprep density gradient centrifugation and were stained directly, without culture. To minimize batch effects, samples were stained and sorted in pairs, one healthy donor with one patient per experiment. Sequencing was done on a sample of naive CD4+ T cells from blood. What this sample's cell subset or site label stands for: true naive CD4+ T cells. The sequence was collected from a man younger than 45 with type 1 diabetes. The chain links TRBV19 with TRBJ2-1, with 13 middle bases fitting TRBD2. The DNA is TGTGCCAGTAGTAGGACTAGCGGGGGCTCCTACAATGAGCAGTTCTTC. Its amino acids are CASSRTSGGSYNEQFF. Reference TRBV19 and TRBJ2-1 genes cover what lies past the CDR3, so the full variable domain is DGGITQSPKYLFRKEGQNVTLSCEQNLNHDAMYWYRQDPGQGLRLIYYSQIVNDFQKGDIAEGYSVSREKKESFPLTVTSAQKNPTAFYLCASSRTSGGSYNEQFFGPGTRLTVL.